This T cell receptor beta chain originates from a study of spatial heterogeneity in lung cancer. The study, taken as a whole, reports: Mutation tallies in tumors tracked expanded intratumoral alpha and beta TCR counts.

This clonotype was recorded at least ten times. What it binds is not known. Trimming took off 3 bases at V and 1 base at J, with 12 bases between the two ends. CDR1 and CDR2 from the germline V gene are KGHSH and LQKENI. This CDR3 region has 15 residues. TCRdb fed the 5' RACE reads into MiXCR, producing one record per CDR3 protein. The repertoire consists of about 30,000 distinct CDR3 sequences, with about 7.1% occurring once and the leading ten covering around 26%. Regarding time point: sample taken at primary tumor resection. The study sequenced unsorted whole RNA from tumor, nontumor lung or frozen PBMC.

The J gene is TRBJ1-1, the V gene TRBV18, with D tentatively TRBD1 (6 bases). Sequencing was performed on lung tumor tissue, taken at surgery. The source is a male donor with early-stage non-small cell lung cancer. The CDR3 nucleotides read TGTGCCAGCTCACCGGGGGTACAGGGGAACACTGAAGCTTTCTTT. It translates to CASSPGVQGNTEAFF.